This T cell receptor beta chain came from a study of cytomegalovirus exposure and HLA in healthy donors (dated by TCRdb to 2017 to 2019). With regard to the full study: In an earlier analysis of 587 of the donors, approximately 260 Gb of sequence data and 120 million or so unique TCR beta sequences from about 179 million T cells were reported. An early release covering more than 500 HLA-typed donors comprised about 300 gigabases of sequencing data and tens of millions of unique TCR sequences. The genetic ancestry cluster associated with self-reported Caucasian donors included around four fifths of the roughly 360 genotyped donors. The study aimed to test whether cataloging public T cell receptors could reveal signatures of past pathogen exposure. The study used immunosequencing to profile the T cell repertoires of more than 650 subjects and linked those repertoires to cytomegalovirus serostatus. A separate validation cohort of approximately 130 different subjects was used in addition to the roughly 700-subject first cohort. To predict cytomegalovirus infection status, the study brought together high-throughput TCR immunosequencing, statistical association of individual TCRs with disease status, and machine learning. To study patterns of TCR occurrence, a later analysis re-analyzed previously published TCR beta repertoires from hundreds of donors and added high-resolution HLA genotyping. Rather than drawing on any new phenotypic data, the later analysis identified candidate immune exposures from TCR beta sequences and the way those sequences occurred across donors. An earlier analysis of approximately 630 of the donors applied high-throughput TCR beta sequencing to assess whether each TCR beta V gene segment acted as functional or pseudogenic. Donor age, sex, ethnicity and CMV serostatus were collected together with the repertoire data. In a later genetic analysis, genome-wide SNP genotypes for about three fifths of the 666 donors were used, and that subset was treated as a discovery cohort. All discovery cohort repertoires had been generated on a single sequencing platform. Both class I and class II loci were covered by HLA typing, at four-digit resolution. The number of donors typed differed by locus, with roughly 620-630 for A, B, C, DRB1 and DQB1, about 500 for DQA1, 600 to 610 for DPA1, and around 430 for DPB1. A few DR-DQ haplotypes were handled as single units for association and clustering because linkage in the cohort was strong. Among approximately 370 genotyped donors of the cohort, an average of around 240,000 unique TCR beta nucleotide sequences was sequenced per donor, of which 15% to 20% were non-productive.

Looking up the germline V gene yields CDR1 SNHLY and CDR2 FYNNEI. V and J lose 4 bases and 0 bases, and a span of 10 bases separates them. From its cysteine to its phenylalanine, the CDR3 spans 14 amino acids. Only the CDR3 region is kept as DNA, spanning 42 bases read in frame from base 1. Beyond this particular receptor, the publication reports: In a later analysis, the rate of TCR association differed among HLA loci, with DRB1 alleles having the most associated TCRs and HLA-C alleles having the fewest. Only TCR beta chains were sequenced in this cohort, and the absence of alpha or paired-chain data limited detectable features. According to a later analysis, most CMV-associated TCR beta chains appeared to be HLA-restricted, and the HLA associations seemed to be driven largely by CMV exposure. In a later analysis, 15,000 to 20,000 TCR beta sequences were associated with specific HLA alleles at a false discovery rate of 0.05. A further reported finding was that TCR beta sequences accurately predicted the HLA-A and HLA-B alleles for most subjects in the first cohort. In a later analysis, HLA-associated TCR beta chains showed more clonal expansion and lower generation probabilities than non-associated chains that were equally common. Across donors, most TCR sequences were observed very rarely, whereas some public TCRs were present in many individuals. Because HLA typing was unavailable for some donors at each locus, only the typed subset was used in association tests. Immune exposure information for the cohort was limited to CMV serostatus. In a later genetic analysis, a missense DCLRE1C variant was associated with V-gene and J-gene trimming of TCR beta chains, and the association was replicated in an independent cohort. Several of the top co-occurrence clusters appeared to be linked to parvovirus B19, influenza, CMV and Epstein-Barr virus, according to a later analysis. Linkage disequilibrium might explain the correlated functional status among segregating V segments, but an unknown experimental factor could not be ruled out. In an earlier analysis of around 600 of the donors, most TCR beta V segments were observed in productive rearrangements about 87% or about 30% of the time, broadly matching IMGT annotations. A later genetic analysis reported fewer N-insertions in productive TCRs among donors in an Asian-associated ancestry cluster than the approximately 700-donor mean. Because counts were too low, 15 or so rarely observed V segments, including chromosome 9 orphons, were excluded from the earlier analysis of 587 of the donors. In vitro tests confirmed that three of the cytomegalovirus-associated TCR beta chains recognize cytomegalovirus antigens. Because the 87-base-pair reads could not distinguish some IMGT-functional V segments, including TRBV6-2 and TRBV6-3, those segments were excluded. A group of highly shared sequence variants was considered likely to be a technical artifact of the sequencing pipeline. Sequencing depth was assumed to be roughly uniform across donors in the presence/absence analyses, though that assumption may not hold. It was suggested by the authors that the approach could potentially be generalized to other disease states and immunological phenotypes. Strong co-occurrence of HLA alleles, especially DR and DQ, made assigning TCR associations to individual alleles difficult. The classifier was reported to diagnose cytomegalovirus status with high specificity and sensitivity in both the original and validation cohorts. The study listed 170 or so TCR beta chains as associated with cytomegalovirus.

In total, 630 or so healthy bone marrow donors made up the cohort. At the time of sampling, every cohort member was nominally healthy, though immune exposures that went unrecorded were likely present. The donor tested CMV seronegative, placing the donor among the 300 to 450 seronegative members of the cohort. A peripheral blood sample was provided by each donor, and peripheral blood mononuclear cells were used for TCR beta sequencing. Genomic DNA was extracted from the blood cell samples with the Qiagen DNeasy Blood Extraction Kit. This clone was seen a single time. Its recognized antigen is unknown. Per-nucleotide qualities are absent, and no much larger clonotype sits a single base away. Receptor libraries were prepared by the immunoSEQ multiplex PCR assay. For the multiplex PCR, a mixture combining 60 forward primers for TCR Vbeta segments and 13 reverse primers for TCR Jbeta segments was used. Amplification of the CDR3 region of rearranged TCR beta genes was performed with a multiplex PCR assay on genomic DNA. Amplified TCR beta libraries were sequenced as 87-base-pair reads on the Illumina HiSeq System. The paper's data handling went like this. Across the roughly 640 repertoires, a later analysis counted roughly 77 million unique TCR beta chains, approximately 10 million of which were shared by at least two donors. Raw reads were error-corrected and collapsed into unique sequences with a nearest-neighbor algorithm that merged closely related sequences to remove PCR and sequencing errors. V, D and J gene segments were assigned by aligning CDR3 sequences to IMGT reference sequences. For a sequence to be retained, at least a six-nucleotide match to both a V gene segment and a J gene segment was required. A rearrangement was called productive if the CDR3 had no stop codons and remained in frame with V and J, and every other rearrangement was called non-productive. Following IMGT convention, CDR3 was defined as the stretch from the second conserved V-encoded cysteine up to the conserved J-encoded phenylalanine. The earlier analysis of approximately 590 of the donors excluded any sequence lacking an unambiguous match to a single V gene segment. In an earlier analysis of around 590 of the donors, a V segment was called functional when productive rearrangements were above 56.7%, and segregating when the standard deviation between donors exceeded 5%. A statistical classification framework was developed to diagnose cytomegalovirus status using the catalog of TCR beta chain sequences. In a later analysis, TCR nucleotide sequences were compared against IMGT/GENE-DB human TR gene sequences so that V and J genes could be assigned. In a later analysis, CDR3 sequences and most-parsimonious VDJ recombination scenarios were assigned using the TCRdist pipeline. In a later analysis, every TCR beta chain was defined by the combination of its CDR3 amino acid sequence and its V-gene family, and reads without a unique V-gene family were dropped. To address suspected cross-contamination and a sequencing artifact, a later analysis removed 550 to 750 highly shared, low-generation-probability nucleotide sequences. In a later analysis, a clonal expansion index for each public chain was calculated from normalized within-repertoire ranks of inferred template counts. A later analysis computed generation probabilities with a VDJ recombination model fitted to out-of-frame rearrangements, and checked the results against IGoR. In a later analysis, TCR-TCR, TCR-HLA and TCR-CMV co-occurrence was scored with hypergeometric tests, and a repertoire-size bias correction was applied to TCR pairs. To estimate false discovery rates, a later analysis permuted the HLA or CMV assignments 20 times. In a later analysis, co-occurring TCRs were grouped using DBSCAN, and TCRdist sequence similarity was added for clustering within HLA-allele-positive subsets. Repertoires with fewer than 30,000 or more than 120,000 public chains were left out of co-occurrence clustering, as were five repertoires with anomalous nucleotide sharing. TCRdb re-hosts the immuneACCESS table, in-frame sequences only. Its copies lack some clones; in the studies checked, an unresolved V gene accounts for under half of them, and the cause for the rest is not known. V, J and clone size reflect that table, while D and trimming were determined from the DNA. This sample is represented by about 160,000 clones; 75% to 90% of them were singletons. Jointly, the top ten make up 1% of the sample.

Recombination linked TRBV2 to TRBJ2-7, and the D gene may be TRBD1, 5 bases matching. Sequenced sample: PBMCs. The TCR comes from a boy aged 2 to 10 in good health and CMV-seronegative. CDR3 reads: CASSVVRASYEQYF. The DNA sequence is TGTGCCAGCAGTGTGGTCAGGGCCTCCTACGAGCAGTACTTC.